Each of the 29 T cell receptor beta chains below was sequenced from the same sample in a study of a mutant IDH1 vaccine in newly diagnosed glioma. Time point: baseline, week 1 (first vaccination visit). Treatment described: pre-vaccination baseline after standard-of-care therapy. Generated by immunoSEQ multiplex PCR, the TCRdb table keeps only in-frame clones and is missing some. The profile shows some 68,000 clones, about four fifths of them singletons. Sample: PBMCs, taken from a glioma patient treated with radiotherapy, temozolomide or both. Every receptor here comes from a man aged 45-65 years with glioma.

This clone was counted ten times or more. The DNA of the CDR3 is TGTGCCAGCAGCACAGGGGGTAGTTCACCCCTCCACTTT. Amino acids: CASSTGGSSPLHF. The V and J genes are TRBV6-5 and TRBJ1-6; 8 bases line up with TRBD1. The length of the CDR3 is 13 residues. Trimming took 6 bases from V and 9 from J; bases not matched to a gene: 4. CDR1 and CDR2 from the germline V gene are MNHEY and SVGAGI.

This clone has only one observation. The rearrangement uses TRBV4-2 and TRBJ1-5; a weak D match, TRBD1 (6 bases). Between the trimmed V and J ends, which lost 2 bases and 2 bases, there was a span of 16 bases. Germline V lookup: CDR1 LGHNA, CDR2 YNFKEQ. The CDR3 extends over 17 amino acids. CDR3 coding DNA: TGTGCCAGCAGCCAAACCAGGGGAGGGTATGGCAATCAGCCCCAGCATTTT. This translates into CASSQTRGGYGNQPQHF.

The gene calls are TRBV30 and TRBJ2-5, with 10 bases fitting TRBD2. Looked up from germline, CDR1 is GTSNPN and CDR2 is SVGIG (reference sequence). There are 13 residues in the CDR3. V shed 8 bases, J shed 5 bases, and the junction held 8 bases outside the gene matches. Written as DNA, the CDR3 is TGTGCCATCTCGGGGGGACTAGCGGAGACCCAGTACTTC. Its protein product is CAISGGLAETQYF. The whole variable domain, remainder taken from reference TRBV30 and TRBJ2-5, is SQTIHQWPATLVQPVGSPLSLECTVEGTSNPNLYWYRQAAGRGLQLLFYSVGIGQISSEVPQNLSASRPQDRQFILSSKKLLLSDSGFYLCAISGGLAETQYFGPGTRLLVL.

This chain joins TRBV6-5 and TRBJ2-1, with D tentatively TRBD2 (6 bases). Between the trimmed V and J ends, which lost 0 bases and 7 bases, there was a span of 16 bases. The CDR3 is made up of 16 amino acids. CDR1 and CDR2 (germline): MNHEY, SVGAGI. Written as DNA, the CDR3 is TGTGCCAGCAGTTACTCGATTACGGGACTTCTAAATGAGCAGTTCTTC. Protein: CASSYSITGLLNEQFF.

CDR3 loop: CASRHSNQPQHF. The CDR3 region has the DNA TGTGCCAGCAGGCATAGCAATCAGCCCCAGCATTTT. The chain couples TRBV27 to TRBJ1-5; unclear D gene. CDR3 length: 12 amino acids. Germline CDR1 is MNHEY and CDR2 is SMNVEV (reference sequence). The V and J ends lost 6 bases and 0 bases respectively, with 3 bases between them.

This clone appeared once. The rearrangement joins TRBV18 to TRBJ1-2; 12 positions agree with TRBD1. CDR3 length equals 15 residues. J gave up 6 bases and V 2 bases, and 4 bases lay outside the gene matches. Germline loops: CDR1 KGHSH, CDR2 LQKENI. CDR3 sequence (DNA): TGTGCCAGCTCACCAATGGGACAGGGGGCGAATGGCTACACCTTC. Translation: CASSPMGQGANGYTF.

The chain uses TRBV14 and TRBJ1-1; D call uncertain. V dropped 1 base and J dropped 11 bases, with 8 bases sitting between them. CDR3 length: 11 amino acids. Germline CDR1 reads SGHDN; CDR2 reads FVKESK. As DNA, the CDR3 is TGTGCCAGCAGCCAAGGCCTTGGTGCTTTCTTT. This encodes CASSQGLGAFF.

The rearrangement uses TRBV7-8 and TRBJ1-6; no definite D call. V gave up 3 bases and J gave up 7 bases, with 4 bases separating them. Germline V gene sequence: CDR1 SGHVS, CDR2 FQNEAQ. The CDR3 is 12 residues long. The CDR3 loop reads CASSLVNSPLHF. For the CDR3, the DNA is TGTGCCAGCAGCTTGGTGAATTCACCCCTCCACTTT.

This chain joins TRBV6-6 and TRBJ1-2; D might be TRBD1 (5 bases). The ends were cut back, 6 bases at V and 8 bases at J, with 22 bases in the middle. Germline V gene data show CDR1 as MNHNY and CDR2 as SVGAGI (reference sequence). The CDR3 contains 15 residues. The CDR3 bases are TGTGCCAGCAGACCCGGGGGGAGGGTACGTCGGGGCTACACCTTC. It translates to CASRPGGRVRRGYTF.

V usage is TRBV11-3 and J usage is TRBJ2-1; 10 positions agree with TRBD2. The V segment lost 5 bases and the J segment 7 bases; nucleotides outside the gene matches: 5. The CDR3 has 14 residues. Per the germline V gene, CDR1 is SGHNT and CDR2 is YENEEA. The CDR3 sequence is CASSGERGGNEQFF. CDR3 nucleotide sequence: TGTGCCAGCAGCGGGGAGCGGGGGGGAAATGAGCAGTTCTTC.

This chain links TRBV18 with TRBJ2-7; the D call may be TRBD1 or TRBD2 (6 bases each). V lost 3 bases to trimming and J lost 2 bases, with 11 bases between them. CDR3 length: 14 amino acids. CDR1 is KGHSH, CDR2 LQKENI, per germline. The CDR3 sequence: CASSPPGAPYEQYF. CDR3 coding DNA: TGTGCCAGCTCACCCCCGGGGGCGCCCTACGAGCAGTACTTC.

The J gene is TRBJ2-3, the V gene TRBV5-6; D is undetermined. This CDR3 region has 14 residues. The germline V and J ends were trimmed by 3 bases and 0 bases, with 8 bases remaining between them. Germline V gene sequence: CDR1 SGHDT, CDR2 YYEEEE. CDR3 DNA sequence: TGTGCCAGCAGCTGGAGTCCAAGCACAGATACGCAGTATTTT. Protein product: CASSWSPSTDTQYF.

V usage is TRBV25-1 and J usage is TRBJ1-4; a possible D gene is TRBD1 (5 bases). Between the trimmed V and J ends, which lost 5 bases and 8 bases, there was a span of 18 bases. This CDR3 comprises 15 residues. The V gene's germline CDR1 is MGHDK and CDR2 SYGVNS. CDR3 amino acids: CASSPTEGAGEKLFF. CDR3 nucleotide sequence: TGTGCCAGCAGTCCCACCGAAGGGGCAGGGGAAAAACTGTTTTTT.

Turning to this clone: The junction and the germline gene differ at one end; a read error may be behind it. J is TRBJ2-2 and V is TRBV7-7; tentatively, D is TRBD2 (7 bases). From germline, CDR1 is SSHAT and CDR2 FNYEAQ (reference sequence). This CDR3 contains 15 residues. This CDR3 is CASSLGGANTGELFF. DNA for the CDR3: TGTGCTAGCAGCTTAGGGGGGGCCAACACCGGGGAGCTGTTTTTT.

V is TRBV5-6 and J is TRBJ1-3, with 9 bases lining up with TRBD1. Looked up from germline, CDR1 is SGHDT and CDR2 is YYEEEE. V trimming: 4 bases; J trimming: 4 bases; junction bases outside the gene matches: 3. The CDR3 contains 14 residues. The CDR3 sequence is CASSLQGAGNTIYF. Written as DNA, the CDR3 is TGTGCCAGCAGCCTACAGGGGGCCGGAAACACCATATATTTT.

V is TRBV15 and J is TRBJ1-2, with TRBD1 as a possible D gene (6 bases). The CDR3 is 14 residues long. With 1 base removed from V and 4 bases from J, the gap between germline ends came to 10 bases. From germline, CDR1 is LNHNV and CDR2 YYDKDF (reference sequence). The CDR3 loop is CATSRATGSYGYTF. The CDR3 DNA reads as TGTGCCACCAGCAGAGCAACAGGGTCCTATGGCTACACCTTC.

V is TRBV5-1 and J is TRBJ2-5, with D unclear. V was clipped by 4 bases and J by 2 bases, with 15 bases between them. This CDR3 has 15 amino acids. Germline V gene data show CDR1 as SGHRS and CDR2 as YFSETQ. CDR3 sequence reads: CASSPTRPRQETQYF. DNA for the CDR3: TGCGCCAGCAGCCCCACTCGACCCAGGCAAGAGACCCAGTACTTC.

The chain links TRBV7-9 to TRBJ1-2, with 9 bases that match TRBD1. Looked up from germline, CDR1 is SEHNR and CDR2 is FQNEAQ (reference sequence). After removal of 6 bases from V and 3 bases from J, the junction contained 5 bases not matched to a gene. The CDR3 consists of 14 residues. The CDR3 DNA is TGTGCCAGCAGACCCCGGACAGGGGACTATGGCTACACCTTC. Its translation is CASRPRTGDYGYTF.

The chain recombines TRBV25-1 with TRBJ1-2, with no clear D. Germline V gene data show CDR1 as MGHDK and CDR2 as SYGVNS. The length of the CDR3 is 14 residues. The V end was cut by 3 bases, the J end by 3 bases, with 11 bases between. This chain's CDR3 is CASSDESSDYGYTF. CDR3 bases: TGTGCCAGCAGTGATGAGTCTTCGGACTATGGCTACACCTTC.

This clone has more than one count but fewer than ten. The chain joins TRBV19 to TRBJ1-1; tentatively, D is TRBD1 (5 bases). Trimming cost V 5 bases and J 1 base, with 17 bases left between them. The germline V gene has CDR1 LNHDA and CDR2 SQIVND (reference sequence). The CDR3 runs 16 residues. The CDR3 nucleotides are TGTGCCAGTAGTTTACAGGAGTCATCTAAGAACACTGAAGCTTTCTTT. Translation: CASSLQESSKNTEAFF.

The chain employs TRBV6-5 and TRBJ1-2; TRBD1 aligns across 7 bases. V was clipped by 2 bases and J by 5 bases; unmatched bases: 5. Germline V CDR1 and CDR2: MNHEY, SVGAGI. This CDR3 is 14 amino acids long. In nucleotides, the CDR3 is TGTGCCAGCAGTTACAGGGGGCCAGGGTATGGCTACACCTTC. This translates into CASSYRGPGYGYTF.

The rearrangement uses TRBV5-5 and TRBJ2-1; no clear D gene. V lost 0 bases and J lost 7, with 11 bases in between. Germline V gives CDR1 SGHKS, CDR2 YYEKEE (reference sequence). The CDR3 runs to 14 residues. DNA of the CDR3: TGTGCCAGCAGCTTGGAAGGCGGCAGGAATGAGCAGTTCTTC. Protein sequence: CASSLEGGRNEQFF.

Only one count was recorded for this clone. The sample has other DNA sequences that encode this CDR3 too. The chain carries TRBV9 and TRBJ2-2, with 7 bases that match TRBD1. The germline V gene encodes CDR1 SGDLS and CDR2 YYNGEE. The V gene end was trimmed by 2 bases and the J gene end by 2 bases; junction bases not matched to a gene: 3. The CDR3 contains 15 residues. The CDR3: CASSVGTANTGELFF. The CDR3 nucleotides read TGTGCCAGCAGCGTCGGGACAGCAAACACCGGGGAGCTGTTTTTT.

The genes are TRBV7-2 and TRBJ1-5; tentative D call: TRBD1 (5 bases). The CDR3 is made up of 14 amino acids. Germline CDR1 SGHTA, CDR2 FQGNSA. V was trimmed by 1 base and J by 6 bases, leaving 10 bases between them. CDR3 region: CASSLEAGTQPQHF. CDR3 coding DNA: TGTGCCAGCAGCTTAGAGGCGGGGACTCAGCCCCAGCATTTT.

The chain recombines TRBV2 with TRBJ1-4; tentatively, D is TRBD1 (6 bases). The CDR3 contains 15 residues. The V gene lost 8 bases and the J gene lost 0 bases, with 13 bases spanning the gap. Per the germline V gene, CDR1 is SNHLY and CDR2 is FYNNEI. Written as DNA, the CDR3 is TGTGCCAGCCATTGGACAGAATCAACTAATGAAAAACTGTTTTTT. This gives the protein CASHWTESTNEKLFF.

The chain combines TRBV7-3 with TRBJ1-1, with a tentative D call TRBD1 (5 bases). Germline values: CDR1 SGHTA, CDR2 FQGTGA. The V end lost 5 bases, the J end lost 6 bases, and 16 bases lay between the germline ends. The length of the CDR3 is 14 residues. The CDR3, as DNA: TGTGCCAGCAGCCAGGACAACTGGGGTGCTGAAGCTTTCTTT. Translation gives CASSQDNWGAEAFF.

This clone was counted only a few times. The chain employs TRBV7-9 and TRBJ1-1; 12 bases line up with TRBD1. V was clipped by 6 bases and J by 1 base; unmatched bases: 9. Germline CDR1 is SEHNR and CDR2 is FQNEAQ (reference sequence). This CDR3 spans 17 amino acids. As DNA, the CDR3 is TGTGCCAGCAGTCAGCGGGACAGGGGGCTTCGGAACACTGAAGCTTTCTTT. Protein sequence: CASSQRDRGLRNTEAFF.

V and J are TRBV9 and TRBJ2-7; D is unresolved. Looked up from germline, CDR1 is SGDLS and CDR2 is YYNGEE. V was cut by 0 bases and J by 1 base, with 8 bases left in between. This CDR3 has 14 amino acids. As DNA, the CDR3 is TGTGCCAGCAGCGTAGATGACGGTTCCTACGAGCAGTACTTC. Its protein product is CASSVDDGSYEQYF.

The rearrangement joins TRBV2 to TRBJ2-7; 11 bases agree with TRBD2. Germline CDR1 SNHLY, CDR2 FYNNEI. This CDR3 has 16 residues. J lost 0 bases, V lost 6 bases, and 7 bases had no gene match. CDR3 coding DNA: TGTGCCAGCAGCGCCCAGACTAGCGGGGCCTCCTACGAGCAGTACTTC. Translation: CASSAQTSGASYEQYF.